Shown below are 17 T cell receptor beta chains from a single sample sequenced in a study of cytomegalovirus exposure and HLA in healthy donors. PCR used 60 Vbeta primers and 13 Jbeta primers. Profiling relied on immunoSEQ multiplex PCR, and the TCRdb table lists in-frame clones only, not all of them. The data show roughly 89,000 clones, with about 75% seen just once and around a tenth held by the top ten. The sequencing sample was made of PBMCs. These receptors were taken from a man aged 30 to 39 in good health and CMV-seropositive.

This chain links TRBV9 with TRBJ2-2; D is unresolved. V shed 0 bases and J shed 0 bases, with 6 bases lying between them. Germline assignment: CDR1 SGDLS and CDR2 YYNGEE. This CDR3 spans 15 amino acids. CDR3 DNA: TGTGCCAGCAGCGTAGGACTGGCGAACACCGGGGAGCTGTTTTTT. Amino acid sequence: CASSVGLANTGELFF. Based on the CDR3 plus reference TRBV9 and TRBJ2-2, the full variable domain is DSGVTQTPKHLITATGQRVTLRCSPRSGDLSVYWYQQSLDQGLQFLIQYYNGEERAKGNILERFSAQQFPDLHSELNLSSLELGDSALYFCASSVGLANTGELFFGEGSRLTVL.

The DNA for the CDR3 is TGTGCCAGCAGCCCAGCCGGGAAACGCACCGGGGAGCTGTTTTTT. Translated: CASSPAGKRTGELFF. The chain carries TRBV7-9 and TRBJ2-2, with a weak D call TRBD2 (5 bases). The V gene's germline CDR1 is SEHNR and CDR2 FQNEAQ (reference sequence). The CDR3 is 15 residues long. The V end was cut by 5 bases, the J end by 4 bases, with 14 bases between.

The J gene is TRBJ2-7, the V gene TRBV7-8; 7 bases agree with TRBD1. The CDR3 is 15 amino acids. Trimming at V came to 1 base and at J to 6 bases, leaving 9 bases not matched to a gene. CDR1 is SGHVS, CDR2 FQNEAQ, per germline. The CDR3, as DNA: TGTGCCAGCAGCTTAGTGTTCGGCACAGGGGTCGAGCAGTACTTC. It codes for CASSLVFGTGVEQYF.

CDR3 amino acids: CASSLLAGANYEQYF. The CDR3 bases are TGTGCCAGCAGTTTATTGGCGGGGGCCAACTACGAGCAGTACTTC. V gene TRBV27 combines with J gene TRBJ2-5, with a tentative D call TRBD2 (7 bases). The DNA end is more similar to TRBJ2-7, so the J call may be wrong. Germline V CDR1 and CDR2: MNHEY, SMNVEV (reference sequence). This CDR3 region has 15 residues.

With regard to this clone: The germline gene is not matched at one end of the junction; a read error may be the cause. The V gene is TRBV14, the J gene TRBJ2-7; TRBD1 is a possible D gene (6 bases). Germline CDR1 SGHDN, CDR2 FVKESK. The CDR3 extends over 13 amino acids. In nucleotides, the CDR3 is TGTGCCAGCAGCCAAAAATCGGGGACAAAACTCCACTTC. Translated: CASSQKSGTKLHF.

The V call is TRBV9, the J call TRBJ2-3, with 10 bases fitting TRBD2. Trimming at V came to 4 bases and at J to 2 bases, leaving 7 bases not matched to a gene. Per the germline V gene, CDR1 is SGDLS and CDR2 is YYNGEE. The CDR3 totals 16 residues. This CDR3 is CASSPGLAAYTDTQYF. The CDR3 region has the DNA TGTGCCAGCAGCCCCGGACTAGCGGCATACACAGATACGCAGTATTTT. The variable domain in full, with the rest retrieved from reference TRBV9 and TRBJ2-3, is DSGVTQTPKHLITATGQRVTLRCSPRSGDLSVYWYQQSLDQGLQFLIQYYNGEERAKGNILERFSAQQFPDLHSELNLSSLELGDSALYFCASSPGLAAYTDTQYFGPGTRLTVL.

The sample holds one count of this clone. Other DNA sequences within the sample encode an identical CDR3. The V gene is TRBV18, the J gene TRBJ1-2; no definite D call. Between the trimmed V and J ends, which lost 3 bases and 1 base, there was a span of 12 bases. CDR1 and CDR2 from the germline V gene are KGHSH and LQKENI. The length of the CDR3 is 15 residues. CDR3 region: CASSPTQEINYGYTF. CDR3 in DNA: TGTGCCAGCTCACCTACTCAGGAAATTAACTATGGCTACACCTTC.

The genes are TRBV18 and TRBJ1-6; D perhaps matches TRBD1 (6 bases). CDR3 size: 15 residues. The germline V and J ends were trimmed by 5 bases and 5 bases, with 13 bases remaining between them. CDR1 and CDR2 (germline): KGHSH, LQKENI. This CDR3 reads CASSTTGPDNSPLHF. The CDR3 DNA sequence: TGTGCCAGCTCAACTACAGGGCCTGATAATTCACCCCTCCACTTT.

The V and J genes are TRBV5-4 and TRBJ2-7; D not certain. This CDR3 region has 13 residues. Germline lookup yields CDR1 SGHNT and CDR2 YYREEE (reference sequence). The V end was cut by 4 bases, the J end by 0 bases, with 8 bases between. The CDR3 region has the DNA TGTGCCAGCAGCCTAAAAAACTCCTACGAGCAGTACTTC. Amino acid sequence: CASSLKNSYEQYF.

In its sample, this clone was seen a few times. The chain is built from TRBV6-5 and TRBJ1-6, with D possibly matching TRBD1 (6 bases). V lost 5 bases and J 9 bases, leaving 14 bases between the germline ends. Germline CDR1 reads MNHEY; CDR2 reads SVGAGI. This CDR3 has 14 amino acids. This CDR3 is CASSEGGGVSPLHF. CDR3 nucleotide sequence: TGTGCCAGCAGTGAGGGAGGGGGGGTTTCACCCCTCCACTTT.

This chain connects TRBV4-3 to TRBJ2-6; 7 bases are a match to TRBD1. Germline values: CDR1 LGHNA, CDR2 YSLEER. The CDR3 consists of 21 residues. Trimming cost V 0 bases and J 1 base; bases outside gene matches: 15. CDR3 loop: CASSQDRARQGRLSGANVLTF. CDR3 DNA sequence: TGCGCCAGCAGCCAAGATCGGGCTCGACAGGGAAGATTGTCTGGGGCCAACGTCCTGACTTTC.

The J gene is TRBJ1-2, the V gene TRBV7-3, with TRBD1 as a possible D gene (5 bases). CDR1 is SGHTA, CDR2 FQGTGA, per germline. CDR3 length: 14 residues. V gave up 2 bases and J gave up 8 bases, with 15 bases separating them. This CDR3 is CASSLARETLGYTF. In nucleotides, the CDR3 is TGTGCCAGCAGCTTAGCCAGGGAAACGTTAGGCTACACCTTC.

The chain carries TRBV7-9 and TRBJ2-3, with D possibly matching TRBD2 (5 bases). The germline V gene encodes CDR1 SEHNR and CDR2 FQNEAQ (reference sequence). Trimming stripped 10 bases from V and 2 bases from J, with 28 bases between. This CDR3 is 18 amino acids long. CDR3 sequence (DNA): TGTGCCACCGCCGGGGATATTGGACTCTCCTTCTACACAGATACGCAGTATTTT. Amino acid sequence: CATAGDIGLSFYTDTQYF.

This clone was seen just once. This rearrangement joins TRBV5-1 to TRBJ2-1; the match to TRBD1 covers 7 bases. The trim removed 3 bases at V and 3 bases at J, leaving 3 bases unmatched. CDR3 length: 14 amino acids. Germline values: CDR1 SGHRS, CDR2 YFSETQ. Here the CDR3 DNA reads TGCGCCAGCAGCTGGACAGGCGGCTACAATGAGCAGTTCTTC. Translation: CASSWTGGYNEQFF. The variable domain in full, completed from reference TRBV5-1 and TRBJ2-1, reads KAGVTQTPRYLIKTRGQQVTLSCSPISGHRSVSWYQQTPGQGLQFLFEYFSETQRNKGNFPGRFSGRQFSNSRSEMNVSTLELGDSALYLCASSWTGGYNEQFFGPGTRLTVL.

The V and J genes are TRBV7-2 and TRBJ1-1; 7 bases are shared with TRBD1. The CDR3 is 13 residues long. Trimming took 7 bases from V and 1 from J; bases not matched to a gene: 3. Germline V gene data show CDR1 as SGHTA and CDR2 as FQGNSA. The CDR3 loop reads CASKGASNTEAFF. The DNA of the CDR3 is TGTGCCAGCAAGGGGGCGTCGAACACTGAAGCTTTCTTT.

The V call is TRBV6-1, the J call TRBJ1-3, with D possibly matching TRBD1 (6 bases). The CDR3 extends over 15 amino acids. Germline values: CDR1 MNHNS, CDR2 SASEGT. V lost 6 bases and J 4 bases, leaving 16 bases between the germline ends. CDR3 in DNA: TGTGCCAGCAGCTCTGGGGGACAAAGAGGAAACACCATATATTTT. Translating gives CASSSGGQRGNTIYF.

The J gene is TRBJ1-4, the V gene TRBV7-2; a possible D gene is TRBD1 (5 bases). Looked up from germline, CDR1 is SGHTA and CDR2 is FQGNSA. CDR3 length: 16 amino acids. V was trimmed by 1 base and J by 0 bases, leaving 9 bases between them. The CDR3 spells CASSLGTPSTNEKLFF. The CDR3 DNA is TGTGCCAGCAGCTTAGGGACACCATCAACTAATGAAAAACTGTTTTTT.